The 3 T cell receptor beta chains below all came from one sample that was sequenced in a study of PD-1 blockade in classical Hodgkin lymphoma. The assay was immunoSEQ multiplex PCR, and TCRdb's table has in-frame clones only and misses some. Counted here are some 150,000 clones, 78% occurring once; the ten biggest clones make up over 7.5%. Every patient was affected by relapse after autologous stem cell transplantation, while exposure to brentuximab vedotin was not uniform. The sequencing used peripheral blood mononuclear cells (PBMCs), collected before the second cycle of nivolumab. These receptors came from a human donor with classical Hodgkin lymphoma.

In DNA form, the CDR3 reads TGCGCCAGCAGCTTGCAATCGGAGGGTTGGTACCAAGAGACCCAGTACTTC. Translating gives CASSLQSEGWYQETQYF. The chain uses TRBV5-1 and TRBJ2-5; TRBD2 might be the D (6 bases). Germline CDR1 is SGHRS and CDR2 is YFSETQ. Trimming took 1 base from V and 0 from J, leaving 16 bases between them. This CDR3 has 17 amino acids.

The chain uses TRBV6-5 and TRBJ2-7; D is undetermined. Looked up from germline, CDR1 is MNHEY and CDR2 is SVGAGI. CDR3 length: 13 residues. Trimming cost V 0 bases and J 5 bases, with 8 bases left between them. CDR3 protein: CASSYSFLDEQYF. The CDR3 DNA reads as TGTGCCAGCAGTTACTCTTTTTTGGACGAGCAGTACTTC.

The CDR3 here is CASSAAGNTGELFF. CDR3 bases: TGTGCCAGCAGCGCCGCAGGGAACACCGGGGAGCTGTTTTTT. The chain has TRBV9 and TRBJ2-2, with unresolved D. Germline V gene data show CDR1 as SGDLS and CDR2 as YYNGEE. The V end lost 3 bases, the J end lost 1 base, and 7 bases lay between the germline ends. This CDR3 spans 14 amino acids.